This T cell receptor beta chain is drawn from a study of T cell responses to AZD1222 COVID-19 vaccine. Overall study results and limits: Sampling that yielded the repertoires occurred only after the peak T cell response. Spike-wide vaccine-associated CD4 TCRs dominated at 160-218 and 743-854. White British donors predominated, females outnumbered males, and clonal diversity was possibly underestimated. An increase in Spike-specific TCR breadth and depth was observed after two AZD1222 doses.

On this clone itself: Its specificity is unknown.

Germline CDR1 LNHDA, CDR2 SQIVND (reference sequence). Trimming pared 1 base from V and 2 bases from J, leaving 15 bases between. This CDR3 contains 17 residues. Here immunoSEQ multiplex PCR was the method, and the copy in TCRdb shows in-frame clones only, minus some. The table records 70,000 or so clones, around 79% of them present only once. The clonotype comes from an adult in good health. The rearrangement uses TRBV19 and TRBJ1-5, with TRBD1 as a possible D gene (5 bases). Material: peripheral blood, obtained on day 0 of MenACWY control vaccination. For the CDR3, the DNA is TGTGCCAGTAGTATAGTTCGGGGACTTCGGGGCAATCAGCCCCAGCATTTT. Encoded protein: CASSIVRGLRGNQPQHF.